The 8 T cell receptor beta chains below come from one sample, sequenced in a study of shared clonotypes between healthy human individuals. Data came from immunoSEQ multiplex PCR; TCRdb stores just in-frame clones and leaves some out. The sample has roughly 1.4 million clones; 98% to 99% are singletons. The material sequenced was naive CD4+ T cells sorted from blood. Subset indicated: CD45RA+ positively selected. The receptors come from a man aged 25 to 40 in good health.

The V gene is TRBV15, the J gene TRBJ2-7; no firm D call. This CDR3 region has 15 residues. V lost 3 bases and J lost 2, with 14 bases in between. From germline, CDR1 is LNHNV and CDR2 YYDKDF (reference sequence). The CDR3 nucleotides read TGTGCCACCAGCAGTGGCGAGCCCGTAACCTACGAGCAGTACTTC. Protein sequence: CATSSGEPVTYEQYF.

The CDR3 reads CSVVPGYTF. Written as DNA, the CDR3 is TGCAGCGTAGTGCCCGGCTACACCTTC. V usage is TRBV29-1 and J usage is TRBJ1-2; D is ambiguous. This CDR3 spans 9 amino acids. With 6 bases removed from V and 8 bases from J, the gap between germline ends came to 7 bases. The germline V gene has CDR1 SQVTM and CDR2 ANQGSEA.

The chain has TRBV5-5 and TRBJ2-7; D is ambiguous. Trimming left V 1 base short and J 0 bases short, with 8 bases between. Per the germline V gene, CDR1 is SGHKS and CDR2 is YYEKEE (reference sequence). This CDR3 comprises 14 residues. The DNA for the CDR3 is TGTGCCAGCAGCTTGAGGCTAGTCTCCTACGAGCAGTACTTC. Its protein is CASSLRLVSYEQYF.

This chain connects TRBV13 to TRBJ2-3, with 9 bases that match TRBD1. V shed 6 bases and J 6 bases; nucleotides not matched to a gene: 7. CDR3 length: 14 residues. Germline V gene data show CDR1 as PRHDT and CDR2 as FYEKMQ (reference sequence). The CDR3 coding sequence is TGTGCCAGCAGGTACAGGGGGCGGGCGGATACGCAGTATTTT. Its translation: CASRYRGRADTQYF.

Comments on this clone: Other DNA sequences in the same sample also yield this CDR3. The chain joins TRBV6-5 to TRBJ2-3; TRBD2 aligns across 7 bases. V trimming: 6 bases; J trimming: 3 bases; junction bases outside the gene matches: 3. The CDR3 is 13 amino acids. Germline-derived CDR1 and CDR2 are MNHEY and SVGAGI. CDR3 DNA: TGTGCCAGCAGCCCCGGGGGGACAGATACGCAGTATTTT. It encodes CASSPGGTDTQYF.

V and J are TRBV12-2 and TRBJ2-7. TRBV12-2 is deemed a pseudogene. The CDR3 has 13 amino acids. The CDR3 DNA is TGTGCAAGTCGCCGAAAGGTCTGGGACGAGCAGTACTTC. Translated, it gives CASRRKVWDEQYF.

This clone has only one observation. The gene calls are TRBV5-6 and TRBJ2-7; tentatively, D is TRBD1 (8 bases). Germline V gives CDR1 SGHDT, CDR2 YYEEEE. V lost 4 bases, J lost 3 bases, and 17 bases lay in between. This CDR3 comprises 15 residues. The CDR3: CASSVLDREGYEQYF. The CDR3 DNA follows: TGTGCCAGCAGCGTCCTGGACAGGGAGGGCTACGAGCAGTACTTC.

The chain couples TRBV7-2 to TRBJ1-2; weak D call: TRBD1 (5 bases). Germline-derived CDR1 and CDR2 are SGHTA and FQGNSA. The CDR3 spans 14 residues. V lost 1 base, J lost 4 bases, and 10 bases lay in between. The CDR3 region is CASSLGDGAYGYTF. The CDR3 DNA is TGTGCCAGCAGCTTAGGGGACGGTGCCTATGGCTACACCTTC.